This T cell receptor beta chain comes out of a study of radiation and T cells in renal cell carcinoma (TCRdb year 2020). Context from the whole study: In total, 50 to 60 samples underwent TCR beta sequencing: roughly 26 tumors plus 27 peripheral blood samples. The last blood draw happened 4 weeks after radiation, timed to coincide with nephrectomy. A total of 4,016,671 unique CDR3 nucleotide sequences, encoding 2.5 million to 3 million unique CDR3 amino acid sequences, were found across all 55 or so samples.

Following the manufacturer's recommendations, the immunoSEQ kit was used to generate TCR beta libraries from genomic DNA. To prepare the libraries, a first multiplex PCR with proprietary primers was run, followed by a second PCR that added unique barcodes, and a bead cleanup was done after each round. Each sample batch included a kit-provided positive control reaction and a negative control reaction. The final libraries were assessed on an Agilent 4200 TapeStation D1000 ScreenTape, pooled by volume, and quantified by qPCR. Sequencing was performed on an Illumina NextSeq500 with a MidOutput 150-cycle cartridge, and 156 Read1 and 15 Index1 cycles were run with kit custom primers. The pooled library was loaded at around 0.93 pM with about 21% PhiX control spiked in. For the original study's pipeline: Vendor-processed data were analyzed in R, and a clonotype was defined as all T cells sharing the same CDR3 nucleotide sequence. For clone abundance analyses, frequencies were normalized to the 10,000 most abundant clones in each sample. Public T cell clones, averaging fewer than five per sample, were removed before analysis. An abundance difference of at least 32-fold between compartments was the criterion for calling clonotypes tumor-enriched or baseline blood-enriched. A beta-binomial differential abundance model was used to identify clonotypes that were expanded or contracted between blood time points. Tumor-blood repertoire similarity was measured with the Baroni-Urbani and Buser coefficient, and groups were compared using two-tailed Wilcoxon tests in R. TCRdb retrieved this table from immuneACCESS and kept in-frame rearrangements only. Not all clones are present; in checked studies, unresolved V genes account for under half, and no reason is known for the remainder. V and J calls and clone size are those listed in that table; D and trimming were worked out from the DNA. For this sample the table gives roughly 92,000 clones, of which 84% were detected only once. The ten biggest clones cover approximately 7.2% of the sample.

Results and caveats for the whole study, not just this receptor: The single-armed trial design could not address effects of radiation dose or scheduling on the TCR repertoire. Because pretreatment tumor biopsies were not available, the baseline intratumoral presence of clonotypes could not be determined. Blood repertoire dynamics were not followed beyond 4 weeks after treatment. An increase in top tumor clonotypes in blood was observed from baseline to 2 weeks post-radiation, followed by contraction by 4 weeks, which was taken to suggest transient expansion of tumor-resident clones.

The germline V gene provides CDR1 MNHNS and CDR2 SASEGT. V is trimmed back by 6 bases and J by 5 bases, and the junction contains 7 bases that no gene match accounts for. The CDR3 measures 14 amino acids from cysteine to phenylalanine. The only DNA kept is the CDR3, 42 bases in frame from the first base. Sample time point, as interpreted from the label and publication: blood 4 weeks post-SBRT, at nephrectomy. The sample's treatment or condition, from its label and the paper: 15 Gy SBRT to primary tumor, nephrectomy 4 weeks later. Samples came from a clinical trial, in which primary renal cell carcinomas received 15 Gy stereotactic body radiation therapy followed by nephrectomy 4 weeks later. Serial peripheral blood from radiation-treated patients was sampled at baseline, 2 weeks and 4 weeks after SBRT to track tumor-enriched clonotypes. Every patient's renal cell carcinoma showed clear cell pathology. The QIAamp DNA Blood Mini Kit (Qiagen) was used to prepare genomic DNA for TCR sequencing. The analyses included just those samples that passed every quality control check.

A word on this clone: It has no known antigen specificity. Within one base of it there is no much larger clone, and no base qualities were kept.

The chain employs TRBV6-1 and TRBJ2-5, with TRBD1 matching 9 junction bases. Sequenced here: blood, sampled from a patient whose treatment included radiotherapy and nephrectomy. This receptor was taken from a man aged 55 to 70 with renal cell carcinoma. The CDR3 protein is CASSSGQGFETQYF. DNA sequence: TGTGCCAGCAGCTCGGGACAGGGCTTTGAGACCCAGTACTTC.